Given below is one T cell receptor beta chain in context. This sample was included in a study of blood T cell repertoires in COVID-19. Original processing methods: Reference gene primer amplification in the assay estimated nucleated cell counts. Assay used: immunoSEQ multiplex PCR; TCRdb lists only in-frame clones, some missing. That table is the source of V, J and clone size, and D and trimming were worked out from the DNA. The sample carries roughly 140,000 clones, approximately 85% recorded once. The germline CDR1 and CDR2 sequences are GTSNPN and SVGIG (reference sequence). The V end lost 1 base, the J end lost 7 bases, and 16 bases lay between the germline ends. This CDR3 has 14 residues.

The sample was peripheral blood. The V gene is TRBV30, the J gene TRBJ1-2; D possibly corresponds to TRBD1 (6 bases). The sequence was obtained from a woman aged 55-69 years with COVID-19, enrolled during active disease. CDR3 sequence: CAWSDNWGRGGYTF. Here the CDR3 DNA reads TGTGCCTGGAGTGATAATTGGGGCAGGGGTGGCTACACCTTC.